One and the same sample provided the 27 T cell receptor beta chains below, sequenced in a study of radiation and T cells in renal cell carcinoma (dated by TCRdb to the early 2020s). The library was obtained by the immunoSEQ multiplex PCR assay. TCRdb obtained this table from immuneACCESS and retained in-frame rearrangements with V and J assigned. These tables miss some clones; where compared with another copy, unresolved V genes account for less than half of the shortfall, and the remainder is unexplained. In all, the sample holds around 170,000 clones, and 88% of those were seen once. The ten largest clones represent approximately 10% of the sample. Explained via the paper, the time point label denotes: blood 4 weeks post-SBRT, at nephrectomy. Taken with the paper, the label for treatment or condition translates to: 15 Gy SBRT to primary tumor, nephrectomy 4 weeks later. The sample consisted of blood, taken from a patient whose treatment included radiotherapy and nephrectomy. The receptors derive from a woman aged 45 to 65 with renal cell carcinoma.

The chain uses TRBV2 and TRBJ2-2, with 8 bases matching TRBD1. The CDR3 spans 14 residues. In germline, CDR1 is SNHLY, CDR2 FYNNEI. J gave up 4 bases and V 6 bases, and 4 bases lay outside the gene matches. The CDR3 coding sequence is TGTGCCAGCAGCGATACAGGGGGCACCGGGGAGCTGTTTTTT. Translating it yields CASSDTGGTGELFF.

This clone was observed a handful of times. The chain links TRBV5-1 to TRBJ2-2; D gene uncertain. The V and J ends lost 0 bases and 7 bases respectively, with 7 bases between them. The CDR3 has 13 amino acids. The V gene's germline CDR1 is SGHRS and CDR2 YFSETQ. CDR3 DNA sequence: TGCGCCAGCAGCTTGGTTCTTGGCGGGGAGCTGTTTTTT. The encoded protein is CASSLVLGGELFF.

The chain is built from TRBV18 and TRBJ2-1; tentative D call: TRBD1 (6 bases). With 3 bases removed from V and 2 bases from J, the gap between germline ends came to 11 bases. Germline V CDR1 and CDR2: KGHSH, LQKENI. The CDR3 totals 15 residues. The DNA for the CDR3 is TGTGCCAGCTCACCCCGGGACACAGCCTACAATGAGCAGTTCTTC. As protein: CASSPRDTAYNEQFF.

V is TRBV19 and J is TRBJ1-2; D is perhaps TRBD1 (5 bases). Germline V gene data show CDR1 as LNHDA and CDR2 as SQIVND (reference sequence). Trimming left V 7 bases short and J 4 bases short, with 16 bases between. CDR3 length: 14 amino acids. The CDR3 nucleotides read TGTGCCAGTAATTCTCCGGGACGGTTCTATGGCTACACCTTC. This codes for CASNSPGRFYGYTF. The complete variable domain, with remaining parts taken from reference TRBV19 and TRBJ1-2, reads DGGITQSPKYLFRKEGQNVTLSCEQNLNHDAMYWYRQDPGQGLRLIYYSQIVNDFQKGDIAEGYSVSREKKESFPLTVTSAQKNPTAFYLCASNSPGRFYGYTFGSGTRLTVV.

The chain uses TRBV19 and TRBJ1-5; D is unclear. CDR3 size: 16 residues. Trimming took 6 bases from V and 1 from J, leaving 16 bases between them. The germline CDR1 and CDR2 sequences are LNHDA and SQIVND (reference sequence). CDR3 sequence: CASSPEVPRSNQPQHF. CDR3 in DNA: TGTGCCAGTAGCCCAGAGGTCCCAAGGAGCAATCAGCCCCAGCATTTT.

The chain has TRBV20-1 and TRBJ1-3; D not certain. This CDR3 has 11 residues. With 6 bases removed from V and 4 bases from J, the gap between germline ends came to 7 bases. Germline lookup yields CDR1 DFQATT and CDR2 SNEGSKA (reference sequence). CDR3 protein: CSAPTGNTIYF. CDR3 coding DNA: TGCAGTGCCCCCACCGGAAACACCATATATTTT.

This clone was detected only once. At one boundary the junction diverges from the germline segment, which might be a read error. The genes are TRBV18 and TRBJ2-5; unclear D gene. Germline V CDR1 and CDR2: KGHSH, LQKENI. The CDR3 runs 13 residues. The CDR3: CASSPPSRETQYF. The DNA of the CDR3 is TGTGCCAGCTCTCCACCCTCTCGGGAGACCCAGTACTTC.

The genes are TRBV19 and TRBJ1-1; D is unclear. Germline assignment: CDR1 LNHDA and CDR2 SQIVND (reference sequence). With 4 bases removed from V and 1 base from J, the gap between germline ends came to 16 bases. CDR3 length: 16 amino acids. CDR3 sequence (DNA): TGTGCCAGTAGTACGACACCTAGCAGCCCGAACACTGAAGCTTTCTTT. It translates to CASSTTPSSPNTEAFF.

The chain uses TRBV6-1 and TRBJ1-2; 7 bases align to TRBD1. The J segment lost 4 bases and the V segment lost 2 bases, leaving 7 bases of the junction unmatched. Germline V gene sequence: CDR1 MNHNS, CDR2 SASEGT. This CDR3 comprises 15 residues. This chain's CDR3 is CASSERDSPFYGYTF. The CDR3 DNA follows: TGTGCCAGCAGTGAAAGGGACAGTCCCTTCTATGGCTACACCTTC.

The V and J genes are TRBV7-9 and TRBJ2-7; D remains unclear. Trimming left V 0 bases short and J 9 bases short, with 9 bases between. Germline values: CDR1 SEHNR, CDR2 FQNEAQ (reference sequence). CDR3 length equals 12 residues. CDR3 DNA: TGTGCCAGCAGCTTAGCGCTAGGTGTGCAGTACTTC. As protein: CASSLALGVQYF.

The rearrangement links TRBV7-2 to TRBJ2-1, with D perhaps TRBD2 (5 bases). Germline CDR1 is SGHTA and CDR2 is FQGNSA. This CDR3 region has 16 residues. V was trimmed by 1 base and J by 8 bases, leaving 18 bases between them. As DNA, the CDR3 is TGTGCCAGCAGCTTAGGAGGCAGCGGACCTTCTTATGAGCAGTTCTTC. It encodes CASSLGGSGPSYEQFF. The variable domain in full, with the rest retrieved from reference TRBV7-2 and TRBJ2-1, is GAGVSQSPSNKVTEKGKDVELRCDPISGHTALYWYRQSLGQGLEFLIYFQGNSAPDKSGLPSDRFSAERTGGSVSTLTIQRTQQEDSAVYLCASSLGGSGPSYEQFFGPGTRLTVL.

The chain employs TRBV5-5 and TRBJ2-7; D gene ambiguous. Per the germline V gene, CDR1 is SGHKS and CDR2 is YYEKEE (reference sequence). V was trimmed by 4 bases and J by 3 bases, leaving 17 bases between them. The CDR3 is 15 amino acids. The CDR3 here is CASSLAYLVGYEQYF. CDR3 DNA: TGTGCCAGCAGCCTGGCATACCTGGTTGGCTACGAGCAGTACTTC.

This chain links TRBV6-5 with TRBJ1-1; possible D gene TRBD1, 5 bases. The germline CDR1 and CDR2 sequences are MNHEY and SVGAGI. Trimming took off 6 bases at V and 12 bases at J, with 23 bases between the two ends. There are 14 residues in the CDR3. The CDR3 reads CASSPTRGDLGTFF. As DNA, the CDR3 is TGTGCCAGCAGCCCCACGCGAGGGGATTTAGGGACTTTCTTT.

The chain joins TRBV6-5 to TRBJ2-5; D call uncertain. The V gene lost 0 bases and the J gene lost 3 bases, with 14 bases spanning the gap. Germline V gene sequence: CDR1 MNHEY, CDR2 SVGAGI. The CDR3 totals 16 residues. DNA of the CDR3: TGTGCCAGCAGTTACTCGAGGACCCTCAGAGAAGAGACCCAGTACTTC. Protein sequence: CASSYSRTLREETQYF.

The gene calls are TRBV15 and TRBJ1-1; a weak D match, TRBD1 (5 bases). The CDR3 totals 13 residues. CDR1 and CDR2 (germline): LNHNV, YYDKDF (reference sequence). V was cut by 3 bases and J by 5 bases, with 10 bases left in between. The CDR3 DNA follows: TGTGCCACCAGCAGGCCTCGGGGGACTGAAGCTTTCTTT. Translation: CATSRPRGTEAFF.

The chain couples TRBV30 to TRBJ1-5; TRBD1 is a possible D gene (5 bases). The CDR3 has 13 amino acids. Germline V CDR1 and CDR2: GTSNPN, SVGIG (reference sequence). V lost 7 bases and J 2 bases, leaving 12 bases between the germline ends. The DNA for the CDR3 is TGTGCCTCTTCAGGGAGAGGCAATCAGCCCCAGCATTTT. It codes for CASSGRGNQPQHF.

This chain links TRBV15 with TRBJ2-7; D is perhaps TRBD1 or TRBD2 (5 bases each). The CDR3 has 19 amino acids. V was shortened by 0 bases and J by 1 base, with 22 bases between the two germline ends. Germline V gene data show CDR1 as LNHNV and CDR2 as YYDKDF (reference sequence). CDR3 DNA: TGTGCCACCAGCAGAGATCGGTTTTCCCACGAGGGGAGTTCCTACGAGCAGTACTTC. This translates into CATSRDRFSHEGSSYEQYF. Using reference TRBV15 and TRBJ2-7 for the parts outside the CDR3, the full variable domain is DAMVIQNPRYQVTQFGKPVTLSCSQTLNHNVMYWYQQKSSQAPKLLFHYYDKDFNNEADTPDNFQSRRPNTSFCFLDIRSPGLGDTAMYLCATSRDRFSHEGSSYEQYFGPGTRLTVT.

The chain is built from TRBV19 and TRBJ1-3; D unresolved. Germline V CDR1 and CDR2: LNHDA, SQIVND (reference sequence). CDR3 size: 15 residues. Between the trimmed V and J ends, which lost 3 bases and 3 bases, there was a span of 12 bases. The CDR3 DNA is TGTGCCAGTAGTATTCCTGGGCGGGGTGGAAACACCATATATTTT. The encoded protein is CASSIPGRGGNTIYF.

The V call is TRBV7-2, the J call TRBJ2-7, with 8 bases fitting TRBD1. Germline CDR1 and CDR2: SGHTA and FQGNSA. J was trimmed by 7 bases and V by 5 bases; bases with no gene match: 13. This CDR3 region has 15 residues. CDR3 sequence reads: CASSHPQGARGEQYF. In DNA, the CDR3 is TGTGCCAGCAGCCACCCCCAGGGGGCGAGGGGTGAGCAGTACTTC.

The chain uses TRBV11-2 and TRBJ1-3; no reliable D call. The germline V gene has CDR1 SGHAT and CDR2 FQNNGV. The CDR3 totals 15 residues. V gave up 4 bases and J gave up 0 bases, with 10 bases separating them. CDR3 nucleotide sequence: TGTGCCAGCAGCTCCGTCCGGGACTCTGGAAACACCATATATTTT. Translation: CASSSVRDSGNTIYF.

The CDR3 reads CASSLEVPYEQYF. CDR3 in DNA: TGTGCCAGCAGCTTAGAGGTTCCCTACGAGCAGTACTTC. The chain joins TRBV7-2 to TRBJ2-7; D unclear. V dropped 1 base and J dropped 2 bases, with 6 bases sitting between them. The germline CDR1 and CDR2 sequences are SGHTA and FQGNSA. This CDR3 spans 13 amino acids. Variable domain in full (rest from reference TRBV7-2 and TRBJ2-7): GAGVSQSPSNKVTEKGKDVELRCDPISGHTALYWYRQSLGQGLEFLIYFQGNSAPDKSGLPSDRFSAERTGGSVSTLTIQRTQQEDSAVYLCASSLEVPYEQYFGPGTRLTVT.

The V and J genes are TRBV6-5 and TRBJ2-7, with TRBD1 matching over 11 bases. Germline CDR1 MNHEY, CDR2 SVGAGI. With V trimmed by 2 bases and J by 6 bases, 3 bases remained unmatched. The CDR3 is 14 residues long. The CDR3 coding sequence is TGTGCCAGCAGTTACGGGACAGGGGGAGGCGAGCAGTACTTC. Amino acid sequence: CASSYGTGGGEQYF.

The chain links TRBV19 to TRBJ1-2; D gene unclear. V lost 7 bases and J 6 bases, leaving 18 bases between the germline ends. This CDR3 region has 14 residues. CDR1 and CDR2 (germline): LNHDA, SQIVND (reference sequence). The CDR3 loop reads CASNQESRKNGYTF. DNA of the CDR3: TGTGCCAGTAATCAGGAATCGCGGAAGAATGGCTACACCTTC. The full variable domain, completed using reference TRBV19 and TRBJ1-2, is DGGITQSPKYLFRKEGQNVTLSCEQNLNHDAMYWYRQDPGQGLRLIYYSQIVNDFQKGDIAEGYSVSREKKESFPLTVTSAQKNPTAFYLCASNQESRKNGYTFGSGTRLTVV.

The chain is built from TRBV5-1 and TRBJ2-1; 14 bases are shared with TRBD2. Germline V gives CDR1 SGHRS, CDR2 YFSETQ. The CDR3 is made up of 15 amino acids. Losses at the gene ends were 4 bases for V and 5 bases for J; bases not matched to a gene: 2. The CDR3 protein is CASSQGLAGDNEQFF. The CDR3 region has the DNA TGCGCCAGCAGCCAGGGACTAGCGGGGGACAATGAGCAGTTCTTC.

The chain recombines TRBV7-2 with TRBJ2-1; D possibly matches TRBD1 or TRBD2 (9 bases each). Germline CDR1 and CDR2: SGHTA and FQGNSA. This CDR3 is built from 17 residues. V lost 5 bases to trimming and J lost 7 bases, with 24 bases between them. CDR3 in DNA: TGTGCCAGCAGCAAACAGGGGGCTAGCGGGGCGTTAAATGAGCAGTTCTTC. Protein: CASSKQGASGALNEQFF. Together with reference TRBV7-2 and TRBJ2-1, the CDR3 gives the full variable domain: GAGVSQSPSNKVTEKGKDVELRCDPISGHTALYWYRQSLGQGLEFLIYFQGNSAPDKSGLPSDRFSAERTGGSVSTLTIQRTQQEDSAVYLCASSKQGASGALNEQFFGPGTRLTVL.

The V gene is TRBV5-8, the J gene TRBJ1-1, with D perhaps TRBD1 (5 bases). In germline, CDR1 is SGHTS, CDR2 YDEGEE. Trimming removed 3 bases from V and 5 bases from J, with 11 bases in between. The CDR3 length is 13 residues. The DNA of the CDR3 is TGTGCCAGCAGCTGGGTTCGACAGACTGAAGCTTTCTTT. Translating gives CASSWVRQTEAFF.

This chain joins TRBV9 and TRBJ2-2; D remains ambiguous. The CDR3 sequence is 15 residues long. V was trimmed by 0 bases and J by 4 bases, leaving 10 bases between them. Germline V gene lookup returns CDR1 SGDLS and CDR2 YYNGEE. The CDR3 loop is CASSVAPDPTGELFF. The CDR3 DNA reads as TGTGCCAGCAGCGTAGCCCCGGACCCCACCGGGGAGCTGTTTTTT.